This T cell receptor beta chain is drawn from a study of immune evolution from preneoplasia to lung adenocarcinoma. The study, taken as a whole, reports: Compared with EGFR-mutant or double wild-type lesions, KRAS-mutant nodules were more clonal.

Here immunoSEQ multiplex PCR was the method, and the copy in TCRdb shows in-frame clones only, minus some. The sample yields about 6,500 clones, 75% to 90% seen once. This clone has just a few counts. What it binds is unknown. V was pared by 1 base and J by 1 base, with 4 bases between. Germline V gives CDR1 MNHNS, CDR2 SASEGT. The CDR3 is 13 amino acids. This chain uses TRBV6-1 with TRBJ1-1; D remains unclear. The material sequenced was FFPE invasive lung adenocarcinoma tissue. The receptor comes from a person between 60 and 69 years old with lung adenocarcinoma. Written as DNA, the CDR3 is TGTGCCAGCAGTGAAGGCGGGAACACTGAAGCTTTCTTT. It specifies CASSEGGNTEAFF.